The 19 T cell receptor beta chains below all came from one sample that was sequenced in a study of T cell responses to AZD1222 COVID-19 vaccine. Sequenced by immunoSEQ multiplex PCR; TCRdb stores in-frame clones only, minus some. Seen here are some 150,000 clones, approximately 94% observed once, and the top ten hold around 1.3%. The sample was peripheral blood, taken on day 0 of AZD1222 vaccination. These receptors were collected from an adult in good health.

The chain has TRBV11-2 and TRBJ2-4, with D possibly matching TRBD1 (7 bases). CDR1 is SGHAT, CDR2 FQNNGV, per germline. This CDR3 has 17 residues. Trimming cost V 1 base and J 9 bases, with 22 bases left between them. In nucleotides, the CDR3 is TGTGCCAGCAGCTTAGCCAGGGGGGCCTACTTCCAAATCATTCAGTACTTC. Amino acid sequence: CASSLARGAYFQIIQYF.

CDR3 amino acids: CASSPERGLSNQPQHF. Written as DNA, the CDR3 is TGTGCCAGTAGTCCAGAACGCGGACTTAGCAATCAGCCCCAGCATTTT. The rearrangement links TRBV19 to TRBJ1-5; D gene uncertain. V was cut by 5 bases and J by 0 bases, with 14 bases left in between. The CDR3 is made up of 16 amino acids. Germline V gene lookup returns CDR1 LNHDA and CDR2 SQIVND (reference sequence).

The chain uses TRBV5-1 and TRBJ2-1, with 7 bases fitting TRBD2. This CDR3 region has 15 residues. J lost 14 bases, V lost 0 bases, and 14 bases had no gene match. Germline CDR1 SGHRS, CDR2 YFSETQ. The CDR3 DNA follows: TGCGCCAGCAGCTTGGAAACGGGAGGAAGTCTACGCGAGTTCTTC. Residues: CASSLETGGSLREFF.

V gene TRBV5-1 combines with J gene TRBJ2-1; no firm D call. From germline, CDR1 is SGHRS and CDR2 YFSETQ. Deletions cut 4 bases from V and 0 bases from J, with 11 bases between. This CDR3 spans 15 amino acids. CDR3 region: CASSPYDPSYNEQFF. For the CDR3, the DNA is TGCGCCAGCAGCCCTTATGACCCCTCCTACAATGAGCAGTTCTTC.

The chain links TRBV18 to TRBJ1-1; D is perhaps TRBD1 (6 bases). The V gene's germline CDR1 is KGHSH and CDR2 LQKENI. V was trimmed by 5 bases and J by 4 bases, leaving 14 bases between them. CDR3 length: 14 amino acids. CDR3 region: CASSEGGAVTEAFF. For the CDR3, the DNA is TGTGCCAGCTCAGAGGGGGGGGCCGTCACTGAAGCTTTCTTT.

The V and J genes are TRBV7-9 and TRBJ2-1, with D possibly being TRBD2 (5 bases). The CDR3 has 15 amino acids. Germline-derived CDR1 and CDR2 are SEHNR and FQNEAQ (reference sequence). The V end lost 5 bases, the J end lost 1 base, and 12 bases lay between the germline ends. The CDR3, as DNA: TGTGCCAGCAGCGACCGGGGAAAGTCCTACAATGAGCAGTTCTTC. Protein: CASSDRGKSYNEQFF.

The rearrangement links TRBV15 to TRBJ2-1, with TRBD2 identical over 7 bases. Germline V gene sequence: CDR1 LNHNV, CDR2 YYDKDF (reference sequence). After removal of 4 bases from V and 5 bases from J, the junction contained 8 bases not matched to a gene. This CDR3 is built from 15 residues. CDR3 sequence: CATSTSGEADNEQFF. The CDR3 nucleotides read TGTGCCACCAGCACAAGCGGGGAGGCCGACAATGAGCAGTTCTTC.

This chain links TRBV7-2 with TRBJ1-5; 9 nucleotides agree with TRBD1. V trimming: 5 bases; J trimming: 6 bases; junction bases outside the gene matches: 8. The germline CDR1 and CDR2 sequences are SGHTA and FQGNSA. The CDR3 sequence is 15 residues long. The DNA for the CDR3 is TGTGCCAGCAGCGTGGCGGGACAGGGAGGTCAGCCCCAGCATTTT. It encodes CASSVAGQGGQPQHF.

The chain carries TRBV19 and TRBJ1-1, with 8 bases matching TRBD1. The length of the CDR3 is 12 residues. The V gene's germline CDR1 is LNHDA and CDR2 SQIVND (reference sequence). Unmatched junction bases numbered 4, after V lost 7 bases and J lost 6 bases. The CDR3 bases are TGTGCCAGTAACCAGGGGGCATCTGAAGCTTTCTTT. It translates to CASNQGASEAFF.

V and J are TRBV5-1 and TRBJ1-1; the D is unclear. Germline-derived CDR1 and CDR2 are SGHRS and YFSETQ. Trimming removed 1 base at V and 2 bases at J, with 12 bases between. The CDR3 length is 15 residues. The CDR3 here is CASSLSGPSNTEAFF. In DNA form, the CDR3 reads TGCGCCAGCAGCTTGTCGGGCCCTTCTAACACTGAAGCTTTCTTT.

The chain is built from TRBV6-4 and TRBJ1-2; D gene unclear. This CDR3 has 10 residues. V was cut by 7 bases and J by 6 bases, with 6 bases left in between. Germline V gives CDR1 MRHNA, CDR2 SNTAGT. The CDR3: CASTRNGYTF. The CDR3 nucleotides are TGTGCCAGCACGCGGAATGGCTACACCTTC.

The gene calls are TRBV12-3 or TRBV12-4 and TRBJ2-7; D is possibly TRBD1 or TRBD2 (5 bases each). This CDR3 region has 13 residues. V was clipped by 3 bases and J by 3 bases, with 9 bases between them. CDR3 region: CASSFGTNYEQYV. CDR3 DNA: TGTGCCAGCAGTTTTGGGACCAACTACGAGCAGTACGTC.

This sequence joins TRBV7-6 and TRBJ1-4; 9 bases align to TRBD1. CDR3 length: 15 amino acids. Germline CDR1 reads SGHVS; CDR2 reads FNYEAQ. Trimming cost V 3 bases and J 4 bases; bases outside gene matches: 3. In DNA, the CDR3 is TGTGCCAGCAGCTTGACAGGGGGGGTTAATGAAAAACTGTTTTTT. The encoded protein is CASSLTGGVNEKLFF.

The chain links TRBV11-2 to TRBJ1-1, with D possibly matching TRBD1 (6 bases). Deletions cut 1 base from V and 11 bases from J, with 20 bases between. Germline V gene sequence: CDR1 SGHAT, CDR2 FQNNGV. The length of the CDR3 is 15 residues. The CDR3 bases are TGTGCCAGCAGCTTAGGTTTGCGGGGGCTAGGGGTGGCTTTCTTT. Translating gives CASSLGLRGLGVAFF.

The chain links TRBV5-4 to TRBJ2-5; D gene ambiguous. The CDR3 length is 14 residues. Trimming pared 0 bases from V and 5 bases from J, leaving 11 bases between. CDR1 and CDR2 (germline): SGHNT, YYREEE (reference sequence). The CDR3 reads CASSLEGLKETQYF. The CDR3 bases are TGTGCCAGCAGCTTGGAAGGGTTGAAGGAGACCCAGTACTTC.

The chain carries TRBV7-2 and TRBJ2-3; a weak D match, TRBD1 (6 bases). CDR3 length: 18 residues. Looked up from germline, CDR1 is SGHTA and CDR2 is FQGNSA. Trimming left V 5 bases short and J 2 bases short, with 23 bases between. CDR3 nucleotide sequence: TGTGCCAGCAGCCCAACCACCAGGGGCAAGCGGTCCACAGATACGCAGTATTTT. Its protein is CASSPTTRGKRSTDTQYF.

In this sample, this clone turned up once. V gene TRBV7-3 combines with J gene TRBJ2-1; no definite D call. V lost 5 bases to trimming and J lost 0 bases, with 14 bases between them. The CDR3 sequence is 16 residues long. From germline, CDR1 is SGHTA and CDR2 FQGTGA. The CDR3 here is CASSVLTASSYNEQFF. CDR3 sequence (DNA): TGTGCCAGCAGCGTCCTGACTGCATCCTCCTACAATGAGCAGTTCTTC. The full variable domain, completed using reference TRBV7-3 and TRBJ2-1, is GAGVSQTPSNKVTEKGKYVELRCDPISGHTALYWYRQSLGQGPEFLIYFQGTGAADDSGLPNDRFFAVRPEGSVSTLKIQRTERGDSAVYLCASSVLTASSYNEQFFGPGTRLTVL.

This chain connects TRBV29-1 to TRBJ1-5; no clear D. Germline CDR1 is SQVTM and CDR2 is ANQGSEA. The CDR3 is 16 residues long. Trimming removed 5 bases from V and 0 bases from J, with 17 bases in between. The CDR3 loop reads CSVPGGNFYSNQPQHF. The CDR3 DNA sequence: TGCAGCGTTCCAGGCGGCAATTTTTATAGCAATCAGCCCCAGCATTTT.

This chain uses TRBV19 with TRBJ1-2; no reliable D call. The CDR3 runs to 11 residues. Germline V gives CDR1 LNHDA, CDR2 SQIVND (reference sequence). Trimming stripped 4 bases from V and 11 bases from J, with 11 bases between. This chain's CDR3 is CASSKGTGYTF. In nucleotides, the CDR3 is TGTGCCAGTAGTAAAGGAACGGGATACACCTTC.